Listed below are T cell receptor beta chains from one sample, sequenced in a study of Ad26.COV2.S vaccination and SARS-CoV-2 variants. TCRdb's table, derived via immunoSEQ multiplex PCR, lists solely in-frame clones and lacks some. This table holds over 400,000 clones, 89% found once. The material sequenced was peripheral blood, taken in a trial of Ad26.COV2.S vaccine versus placebo. The receptor set was obtained from a person aged 18-65 years who received the Ad26.COV2.S COVID-19 vaccine or a placebo. CDR3s include the opening cysteine and the closing phenylalanine or tryptophan. A D gene is named only where the DNA matches it firmly. Clone sizes are given selectively: once, few, many, or a class where the clone is expanded.

clone_size	d_call	v_call	j_call	cdr3_aa	cdr3_nt
.	.	TRBV19	TRBJ1-5	CASSIRQDPLYSNQPQHF	TGTGCCAGTAGTATTAGGCAGGACCCCCTTTATAGCAATCAGCCCCAGCATTTT
.	.	TRBV6-5	TRBJ1-4	CASSSGWGLNEKLFF	TGTGCCAGCAGCTCGGGATGGGGGCTTAATGAAAAACTGTTTTTT
few	TRBD2	TRBV7-2	TRBJ2-1	CASSPQGVAGLEQFF	TGTGCCAGCAGCCCCCAAGGGGTAGCGGGGCTTGAGCAGTTCTTC
.	.	TRBV19	TRBJ1-5	CASSIRLTKDQPQHF	TGTGCCAGTAGTATAAGGCTGACCAAGGATCAGCCCCAGCATTTT
.	TRBD1	TRBV5-8	TRBJ1-1	CASSLQGILTEAFF	TGTGCCAGCAGCTTACAGGGGATTCTCACTGAAGCTTTCTTT
once	.	TRBV28	TRBJ2-7	CASSSTTPVSYGQYF	TGTGCCAGCAGTTCCACAACTCCTGTATCCTATGGGCAGTACTTC
few	.	TRBV4-3	TRBJ2-7	CASSPNGVSYEQYF	TGCGCCAGCAGCCCCAATGGGGTCTCCTACGAGCAGTACTTC
.	.	TRBV5-4	TRBJ1-3	CASSNSRSSGNTIYF	TGTGCCAGCAGCAACTCAAGGAGCTCTGGAAACACCATATATTTT
.	TRBD1	TRBV5-6	TRBJ2-3	CASSSGQVNTDTQYF	TGTGCCAGCAGCTCCGGACAGGTGAACACAGATACGCAGTATTTT
.	.	TRBV28	TRBJ1-1	CASRIEGAYTEAFF	TGTGCCAGCAGAATTGAGGGAGCGTACACTGAAGCTTTCTTT
once	.	TRBV5-4	TRBJ1-2	CASYRGFPADGYTF	TGTGCCAGTTACCGGGGGTTTCCTGCCGATGGCTACACCTTC
.	.	TRBV9	TRBJ2-7	CASSSPRRGPSSYEQYF	TGTGCCAGCAGCTCCCCTCGGAGGGGACCAAGCTCCTACGAGCAGTACTTC
.	.	TRBV5-4	TRBJ2-7	CASSFGTSSYEQYF	TGTGCCAGCAGCTTCGGGACTTCTTCCTACGAGCAGTACTTC
once	.	TRBV21-1	TRBJ1-4	CASPTTTNEKLFF	TGTGCCAGTCCTACTACAACTAATGAAAAACTGTTTTTT
.	.	TRBV5-5	TRBJ2-3	CASSRVSDTQYF	TGTGCCAGCAGCCGGGTTTCGGATACGCAGTATTTT
once	.	TRBV5-6	TRBJ2-7	CASSSEGGPAWDEQYF	TGTGCCAGCAGCTCAGAAGGAGGTCCCGCATGGGACGAGCAGTACTTC
few	TRBD2	TRBV6-4	TRBJ2-1	CASSETSGSYNEQFF	TGTGCCAGCAGTGAGACTAGCGGGAGTTACAATGAGCAGTTCTTC
.	.	TRBV19	TRBJ1-5	CASKDTRRAQHF	TGTGCCAGTAAGGACACTCGGAGGGCCCAGCATTTT
once	TRBD1	TRBV7-6	TRBJ1-5	CASTHRGRGNQPQHF	TGTGCCAGCACCCACAGGGGGCGCGGCAATCAGCCCCAGCATTTT
.	.	TRBV9	TRBJ2-3	CASSVGRGVIIDTQYF	TGTGCCAGCAGCGTAGGTCGGGGAGTTATAATAGATACGCAGTATTTT
.	TRBD1	TRBV27	TRBJ1-1	CASIDRGNGVTEAFF	TGTGCCAGCATCGACAGGGGGAATGGGGTTACTGAAGCTTTCTTT
.	.	TRBV7-4	TRBJ2-7	CASSSTPKGTRDVEQYF	TGTGCCAGCAGCTCCACGCCCAAGGGGACCCGGGATGTAGAGCAGTACTTC
.	.	TRBV5-8	TRBJ1-5	CASSPQTGYSNQPQHF	TGTGCCAGCAGCCCCCAGACAGGCTATAGCAATCAGCCCCAGCATTTT
.	TRBD2	TRBV7-9	TRBJ2-1	CASSLGLAGGPYSYNEQFF	TGTGCCAGCAGCTTAGGACTAGCGGGAGGGCCGTACTCCTACAATGAGCAGTTCTTC
.	.	TRBV10-3	TRBJ1-1	CAISDSRRVWGTNTEAFF	TGTGCCATCAGTGACTCCAGGAGGGTTTGGGGAACTAACACTGAAGCTTTCTTT
.	TRBD1	TRBV6-1	TRBJ1-4	CASSDTGGSEKLFF	TGTGCCAGCAGTGACACAGGGGGAAGTGAAAAACTGTTTTTT
.	TRBD2	TRBV29-1	TRBJ2-1	CSVSGTNYNEQFF	TGCAGCGTATCCGGGACTAACTACAATGAGCAGTTCTTC
.	.	TRBV6-2/TRBV6-3	TRBJ2-1	CASSYRQGPNEQFF	TGTGCCAGCAGTTATCGGCAGGGCCCGAATGAGCAGTTCTTC
few	.	TRBV5-1	TRBJ2-5	CASSPQVQETQYF	TGCGCCAGCAGCCCACAGGTCCAAGAGACCCAGTACTTC
.	.	TRBV6-2/TRBV6-3	TRBJ1-5	CASSYYRSGNQPQHF	TGTGCCAGCAGTTACTACCGGTCTGGCAATCAGCCCCAGCATTTT
.	.	TRBV4-3	TRBJ1-2	CASSQHKTQGAYGYTF	TGCGCCAGCAGCCAACATAAAACACAGGGAGCCTATGGCTACACCTTC
few	.	TRBV5-1	TRBJ1-2	CASSQAGTNYGYTF	TGCGCCAGCAGCCAGGCCGGGACGAACTATGGCTACACCTTC
.	.	TRBV9	TRBJ1-2	CASSALGDYGYTF	TGTGCCAGCAGCGCCCTTGGAGACTATGGCTACACCTTC
.	TRBD1	TRBV9	TRBJ1-2	CASSSRQGGYGYTF	TGTGCCAGCAGCTCTCGACAGGGGGGGTATGGCTACACCTTC
.	.	TRBV2	TRBJ2-7	CASSWGGNLSYEQYF	TGTGCCAGCAGCTGGGGCGGAAACCTCTCCTACGAGCAGTACTTC
.	.	TRBV9	TRBJ2-3	CASSPSPRLDTQYF	TGTGCCAGCAGCCCATCACCTAGGCTGGATACGCAGTATTTT
.	.	TRBV6-6	TRBJ2-3	CASTKQGTGTDTQYF	TGTGCCAGCACCAAACAGGGAACGGGCACAGATACGCAGTATTTT
.	.	TRBV7-3	TRBJ1-5	CASSLSWGIQPQHF	TGTGCCAGCAGCTTAAGTTGGGGAATTCAGCCCCAGCATTTT
.	.	TRBV9	TRBJ1-1	CASSQQAGTEAFF	TGTGCCAGCAGCCAGCAGGCGGGGACTGAAGCTTTCTTT
.	TRBD1	TRBV24-1	TRBJ1-2	CATSQGATGDYGYTF	TGTGCCACCAGTCAGGGGGCGACAGGGGACTATGGCTACACCTTC
.	.	TRBV18	TRBJ1-5	CASSPVPVGANQPQHF	TGTGCCAGCTCACCCGTACCGGTAGGAGCCAATCAGCCCCAGCATTTT
.	.	TRBV4-1	TRBJ1-2	CASSSYYGYTF	TGCGCCAGCAGCTCCTACTATGGCTACACCTTC
.	TRBD2	TRBV7-8	TRBJ2-5	CASSLGGLAVETQYF	TGTGCCAGCAGCTTAGGGGGACTAGCTGTAGAGACCCAGTACTTC
.	.	TRBV10-1	TRBJ1-2	CASSESVTGSPAYGYTF	TGCGCCAGCAGTGAGTCGGTTACGGGATCACCCGCCTATGGCTACACCTTC
.	TRBD2	TRBV27	TRBJ2-1	CASSLRTSRGPIYNEQFF	TGTGCCAGCAGTTTACGGACTAGCCGTGGGCCGATCTACAATGAGCAGTTCTTC
.	.	TRBV7-2	TRBJ1-1	CASSLKRGETEAFF	TGTGCCAGCAGCTTAAAGCGGGGTGAGACTGAAGCTTTCTTT
.	.	TRBV11-3	TRBJ1-3	CASSFEGTLSPPGNTIYF	TGTGCCAGCAGCTTTGAGGGGACCCTATCTCCACCTGGAAACACCATATATTTT